This entry lists 20 T cell receptor beta chains sequenced from one sample in a study of early T cells in non-severe SARS-CoV-2 infection. One entry per CDR3 protein, called by TCRdb with MiXCR from the 5' RACE reads. Here the sample spans some 56,000 distinct CDR3 sequences, 10% to 13% being singletons. Material: whole blood. All receptors derive from an adult who was a healthcare worker with PCR-confirmed SARS-CoV-2 infection or an uninfected control (not recorded which).

This clonotype was seen a few times. This may arise from a read error, as a much more abundant clone is one base away. V gene TRBV7-6 combines with J gene TRBJ2-3; no clear D gene. V was trimmed by 5 bases and J by 2 bases, leaving 2 bases between them. CDR1 is SGHVS and CDR2 is FNYEAQ in the germline V gene. The CDR3 contains 11 residues. The CDR3 loop reads CASSITDTQYF. The CDR3 DNA reads TGTGCCAGCAGCATCACAGATACGCAGTATTTT.

This clonotype was found a few times. The chain links TRBV7-2 to TRBJ2-1, with 12 nucleotides matching TRBD2. This CDR3 is built from 15 residues. Per the germline V gene, CDR1 is SGHTA and CDR2 is FQGNSA. V lost 5 bases and J lost 7; bases outside the gene matches: 6. The DNA of the CDR3 is TGTGCCAGCAGCAAGACTAGCGGGAGATGGAATGAGCAGTTCTTC. This sequence encodes CASSKTSGRWNEQFF.

This clonotype was seen many times. The chain joins TRBV9 to TRBJ2-1; D is unresolved. Germline CDR1 is SGDLS and CDR2 is YYNGEE. Trimming cost V 0 bases and J 4 bases, with 5 bases left between them. This CDR3 spans 13 amino acids. For the CDR3, the DNA is TGTGCCAGCAGCGTAGCTGCATACAATGAGCAGTTCTTC. This encodes CASSVAAYNEQFF. Drawing the rest from reference TRBV9 and TRBJ2-1, the complete variable domain is DSGVTQTPKHLITATGQRVTLRCSPRSGDLSVYWYQQSLDQGLQFLIQYYNGEERAKGNILERFSAQQFPDLHSELNLSSLELGDSALYFCASSVAAYNEQFFGPGTRLTVL.

At least ten counts were recorded for this clonotype. This chain joins TRBV9 and TRBJ2-7, with 8 bases identical to TRBD1. The CDR3 covers 13 residues. Germline V gene data show CDR1 as SGDLS and CDR2 as YYNGEE. V shed 3 bases, J shed 5 bases, and the junction held 4 bases outside the gene matches. The DNA of the CDR3 is TGTGCCAGCAGCGGAGCAGGGGGCCACGAGCAGTACTTC. Amino acid sequence: CASSGAGGHEQYF.

This clonotype has ten or more counts. The V call is TRBV18, the J call TRBJ1-3; D gene ambiguous. Germline CDR1 and CDR2: KGHSH and LQKENI. The CDR3 has 16 residues. V shed 0 bases and J shed 0 bases, with 9 bases lying between them. DNA for the CDR3: TGTGCCAGCTCACCACCCTACTCAAGCTCTGGAAACACCATATATTTT. It specifies CASSPPYSSSGNTIYF.

The V gene is TRBV29-1, the J gene TRBJ2-1, with D unclear. CDR3 length: 11 amino acids. CDR1 and CDR2 (germline): SQVTM, ANQGSEA. Trimming stripped 7 bases from V and 7 bases from J, with 11 bases between. The CDR3 loop is CSAAFLNEQFF. In DNA, the CDR3 is TGCAGCGCGGCGTTCTTGAATGAGCAGTTCTTC.

Only a few counts were recorded for this clonotype. This chain joins TRBV19 and TRBJ2-7, with 9 bases identical to TRBD2. Germline V lookup: CDR1 LNHDA, CDR2 SQIVND (reference sequence). The ends lost 5 bases at V and 7 bases at J; junction bases unmatched: 12. The CDR3 has 15 residues. The chain's CDR3 is CASSDRAGGLGEQYF. CDR3 DNA sequence: TGTGCCAGTAGTGACCGAGCGGGAGGTCTTGGAGAGCAGTACTTC.

This chain links TRBV30 with TRBJ2-5; possible D gene TRBD2, 5 bases. The CDR3 contains 13 residues. Trimming took off 4 bases at V and 2 bases at J, with 11 bases between the two ends. Germline loops: CDR1 GTSNPN, CDR2 SVGIG (reference sequence). CDR3 sequence (DNA): TGTGCCTGGATTATGGGAGAACAAGAGACCCAGTACTTC. This codes for CAWIMGEQETQYF.

This clonotype occurred many times. The chain links TRBV12-3 or TRBV12-4 to TRBJ1-1; D remains ambiguous. V lost 1 base and J lost 11, with 20 bases in between. The length of the CDR3 is 15 residues. The CDR3: CASSLGRALGLAAFF. The CDR3 DNA follows: TGTGCCAGCAGTTTAGGTCGGGCCCTCGGATTAGCGGCTTTCTTT.

This chain uses TRBV29-1 with TRBJ2-1; D is unclear. The germline V gene has CDR1 SQVTM and CDR2 ANQGSEA. Trimming cost V 3 bases and J 10 bases, with 7 bases left between them. This CDR3 has 10 amino acids. The CDR3 coding sequence is TGCAGCGTTGACCCAGTAGAGCAGTTCTTC. Its translation is CSVDPVEQFF.

This clonotype was seen at least ten times. The V call is TRBV29-1, the J call TRBJ1-6; maybe TRBD1 (5 bases). The CDR3 covers 13 residues. The germline CDR1 and CDR2 sequences are SQVTM and ANQGSEA. V was shortened by 6 bases and J by 5 bases, with 11 bases between the two germline ends. For the CDR3, the DNA is TGCAGCGTCCGACAGTCTAATAATTCACCCCTCCACTTT. It translates to CSVRQSNNSPLHF.

This clonotype was seen many times. The chain recombines TRBV20-1 with TRBJ1-5, with 9 bases that match TRBD1. The V segment lost 6 bases and the J segment 7 bases; nucleotides outside the gene matches: 10. Germline assignment: CDR1 DFQATT and CDR2 SNEGSKA (reference sequence). The CDR3 spans 14 residues. CDR3 nucleotide sequence: TGCAGTGCCAACCGGGACAGGGACGGACAGCCCCAGCATTTT. Encoded protein: CSANRDRDGQPQHF.

This clonotype was observed at least ten times. This chain uses TRBV19 with TRBJ1-4, with 8 bases matching TRBD1. CDR3 length: 15 residues. Germline values: CDR1 LNHDA, CDR2 SQIVND (reference sequence). The ends lost 6 bases at V and 6 bases at J; junction bases unmatched: 9. The CDR3 DNA reads TGTGCCAGTAGACCTCCAGGGGGCGCCGATGAAAAACTGTTTTTT. This gives the protein CASRPPGGADEKLFF.

This clonotype has a handful of counts. The rearrangement joins TRBV7-3 to TRBJ2-2; D is ambiguous. Trimming pared 0 bases from V and 6 bases from J, leaving 5 bases between. Germline V lookup: CDR1 SGHTA, CDR2 FQGTGA. The CDR3 spans 13 residues. The chain's CDR3 is CASSLTSAGELFF. The CDR3 DNA is TGTGCCAGCAGCTTAACTTCCGCCGGGGAGCTGTTTTTT.

The chain links TRBV2 to TRBJ1-2; D is possibly TRBD1 (6 bases). The V gene lost 5 bases and the J gene lost 8 bases, with 15 bases spanning the gap. Germline CDR1 reads SNHLY; CDR2 reads FYNNEI. The CDR3 sequence is 13 residues long. CDR3 loop: CASSPDRYSGYTF. The CDR3 bases are TGTGCCAGCAGTCCGGACAGATACTCAGGCTACACCTTC. Filled out from reference TRBV2 and TRBJ1-2, the complete variable domain reads EPEVTQTPSHQVTQMGQEVILRCVPISNHLYFYWYRQILGQKVEFLVSFYNNEISEKSEIFDDQFSVERPDGSNFTLKIRSTKLEDSAMYFCASSPDRYSGYTFGSGTRLTVV.

This clonotype is labeled as medium-sized. The chain is built from TRBV7-2 and TRBJ2-7, with unresolved D. The CDR3 contains 13 residues. Trimming removed 4 bases at V and 5 bases at J, with 12 bases between. Per germline, CDR1 SGHTA and CDR2 FQGNSA. The CDR3 bases are TGTGCCAGCAGCTCGGGCCCGGTAGACGAGCAGTACTTC. It translates to CASSSGPVDEQYF.

The chain employs TRBV20-1 and TRBJ2-1; TRBD1 might be the D (5 bases). CDR3 size: 14 residues. The V gene's germline CDR1 is DFQATT and CDR2 SNEGSKA (reference sequence). Deletions cut 6 bases from V and 0 bases from J, with 12 bases between. The CDR3 is CSAEQALSYNEQFF. CDR3 DNA: TGCAGTGCCGAACAGGCTCTCTCCTACAATGAGCAGTTCTTC.

This sequence joins TRBV4-1 and TRBJ2-7, with 11 positions matching TRBD1. The germline gives CDR1 MGHRA, CDR2 YSYEKL. With V trimmed by 4 bases and J by 7 bases, 9 bases remained unmatched. CDR3 length: 15 residues. The CDR3 nucleotides are TGCGCCAGCAGCCCCGGACAGGGGGCTGTTCGAGAGCAGTACTTC. As protein: CASSPGQGAVREQYF.

This clonotype was detected many times. The chain couples TRBV29-1 to TRBJ2-1; no clear D gene. The CDR3 is 11 residues long. Trimming cost V 6 bases and J 6 bases, with 9 bases left between them. The germline CDR1 and CDR2 sequences are SQVTM and ANQGSEA. The CDR3 region has the DNA TGCAGCGTATTTCCCGGCAATGAGCAGTTCTTC. Its translation is CSVFPGNEQFF.

By sample fraction, this clonotype is medium-sized. This chain connects TRBV4-1 to TRBJ2-7; D not resolved. Per the germline V gene, CDR1 is MGHRA and CDR2 is YSYEKL. The CDR3 consists of 15 residues. V was trimmed by 0 bases and J by 10 bases, leaving 19 bases between them. Here the CDR3 reads CASSQEGRPTERQYF. Written as DNA, the CDR3 is TGCGCCAGCAGCCAAGAAGGACGACCTACTGAGCGCCAGTACTTC.